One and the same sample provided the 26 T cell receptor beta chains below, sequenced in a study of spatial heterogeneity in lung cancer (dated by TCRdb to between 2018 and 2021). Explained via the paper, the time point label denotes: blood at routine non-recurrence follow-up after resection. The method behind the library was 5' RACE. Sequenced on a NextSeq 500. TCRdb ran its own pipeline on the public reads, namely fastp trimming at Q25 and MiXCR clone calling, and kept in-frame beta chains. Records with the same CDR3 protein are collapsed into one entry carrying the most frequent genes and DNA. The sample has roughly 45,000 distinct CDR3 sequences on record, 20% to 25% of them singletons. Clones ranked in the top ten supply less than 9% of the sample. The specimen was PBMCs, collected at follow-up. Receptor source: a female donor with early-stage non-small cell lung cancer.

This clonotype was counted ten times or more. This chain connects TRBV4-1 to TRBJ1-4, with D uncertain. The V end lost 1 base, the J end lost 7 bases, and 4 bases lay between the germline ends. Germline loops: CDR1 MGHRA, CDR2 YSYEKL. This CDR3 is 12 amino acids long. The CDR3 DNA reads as TGCGCCAGCAGCCAAGTACGTGAAAAACTGTTTTTT. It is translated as CASSQVREKLFF.

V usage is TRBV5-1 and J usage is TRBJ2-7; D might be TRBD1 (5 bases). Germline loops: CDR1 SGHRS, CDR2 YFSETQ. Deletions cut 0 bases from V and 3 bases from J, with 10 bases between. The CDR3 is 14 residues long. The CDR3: CASSLAGRDYEQYF. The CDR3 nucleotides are TGCGCCAGCAGCTTGGCCGGCAGGGACTACGAGCAGTACTTC.

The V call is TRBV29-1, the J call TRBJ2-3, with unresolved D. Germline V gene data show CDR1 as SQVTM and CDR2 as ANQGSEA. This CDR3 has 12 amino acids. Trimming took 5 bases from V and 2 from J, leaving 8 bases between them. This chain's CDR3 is CSVRTDTDTQYF. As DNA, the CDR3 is TGCAGCGTTCGAACAGACACAGATACGCAGTATTTT.

The DNA of the CDR3 is TGCGCCAGCAGCTGGACGGGACTCTCTGCCAATGAGCAGTTCTTC. Translated: CASSWTGLSANEQFF. V gene TRBV5-1 combines with J gene TRBJ2-1; possible D gene TRBD2, 6 bases. V was shortened by 3 bases and J by 6 bases, with 16 bases between the two germline ends. CDR1 SGHRS and CDR2 YFSETQ come from the germline V gene. The CDR3 runs 15 residues.

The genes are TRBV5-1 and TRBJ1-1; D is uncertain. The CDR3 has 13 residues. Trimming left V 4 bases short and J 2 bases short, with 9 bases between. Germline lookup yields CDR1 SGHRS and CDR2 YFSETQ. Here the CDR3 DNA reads TGCGCCAGCAGCCGCGATGCCAACACTGAAGCTTTCTTT. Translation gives CASSRDANTEAFF.

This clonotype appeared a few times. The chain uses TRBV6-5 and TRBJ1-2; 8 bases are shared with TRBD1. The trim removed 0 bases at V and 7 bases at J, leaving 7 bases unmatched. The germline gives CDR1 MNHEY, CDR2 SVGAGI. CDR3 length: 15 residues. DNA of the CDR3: TGTGCCAGCAGTTACTCTATTGGGACAGGAGGTGGCTACACCTTC. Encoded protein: CASSYSIGTGGGYTF.

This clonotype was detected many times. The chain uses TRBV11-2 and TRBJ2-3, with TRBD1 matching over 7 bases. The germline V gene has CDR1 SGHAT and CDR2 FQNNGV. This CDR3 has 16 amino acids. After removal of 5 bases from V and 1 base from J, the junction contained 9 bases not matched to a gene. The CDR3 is CASSPHSQGGTDTQYF. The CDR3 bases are TGTGCCAGCAGCCCACACTCGCAGGGGGGCACAGATACGCAGTATTTT.

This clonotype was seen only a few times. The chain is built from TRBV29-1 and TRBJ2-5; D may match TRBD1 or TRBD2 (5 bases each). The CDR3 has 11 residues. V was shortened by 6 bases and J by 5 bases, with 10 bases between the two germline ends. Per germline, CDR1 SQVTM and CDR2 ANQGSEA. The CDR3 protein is CSVEWDETQYF. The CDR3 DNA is TGCAGCGTAGAATGGGACGAGACCCAGTACTTC. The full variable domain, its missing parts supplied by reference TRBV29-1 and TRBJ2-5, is SAVISQKPSRDICQRGTSLTIQCQVDSQVTMMFWYRQQPGQSLTLIATANQGSEATYESGFVIDKFPISRPNLTFSTLTVSNMSPEDSSIYLCSVEWDETQYFGPGTRLLVL.

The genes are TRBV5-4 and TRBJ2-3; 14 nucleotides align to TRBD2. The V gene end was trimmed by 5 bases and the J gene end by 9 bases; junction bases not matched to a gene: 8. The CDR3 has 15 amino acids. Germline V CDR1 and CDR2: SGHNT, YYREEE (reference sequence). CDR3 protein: CASRLTSGGDGTQYF. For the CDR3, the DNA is TGTGCCAGCAGACTGACTAGCGGGGGGGATGGCACGCAGTATTTT.

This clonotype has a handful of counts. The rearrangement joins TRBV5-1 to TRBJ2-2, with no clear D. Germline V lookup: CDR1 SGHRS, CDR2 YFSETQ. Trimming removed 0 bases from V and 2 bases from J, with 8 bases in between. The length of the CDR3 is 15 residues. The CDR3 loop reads CASSLEDENTGELFF. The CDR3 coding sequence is TGCGCCAGCAGCTTGGAAGATGAAAACACCGGGGAGCTGTTTTTT.

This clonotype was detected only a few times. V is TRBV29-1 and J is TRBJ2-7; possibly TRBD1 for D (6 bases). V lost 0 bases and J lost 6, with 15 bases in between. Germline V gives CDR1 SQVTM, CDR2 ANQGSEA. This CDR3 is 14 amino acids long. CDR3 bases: TGCAGCGTTGAAGATCGTAAGAACAGGGCCGAGCAGTACTTC. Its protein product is CSVEDRKNRAEQYF.

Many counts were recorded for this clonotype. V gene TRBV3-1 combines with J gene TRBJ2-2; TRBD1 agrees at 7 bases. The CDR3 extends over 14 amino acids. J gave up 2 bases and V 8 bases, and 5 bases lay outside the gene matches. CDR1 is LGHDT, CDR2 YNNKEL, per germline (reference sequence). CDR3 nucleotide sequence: TGTGCCAGCCGTCAGGGGGTTAACACCGGGGAGCTGTTTTTT. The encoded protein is CASRQGVNTGELFF.

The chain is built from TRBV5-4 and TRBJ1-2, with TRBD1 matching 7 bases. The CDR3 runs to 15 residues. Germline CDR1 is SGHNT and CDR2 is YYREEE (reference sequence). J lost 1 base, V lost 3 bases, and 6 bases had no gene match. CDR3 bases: TGTGCCAGCAGCTCGGTTACAGGGGATAACTATGGCTACACCTTC. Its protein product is CASSSVTGDNYGYTF.

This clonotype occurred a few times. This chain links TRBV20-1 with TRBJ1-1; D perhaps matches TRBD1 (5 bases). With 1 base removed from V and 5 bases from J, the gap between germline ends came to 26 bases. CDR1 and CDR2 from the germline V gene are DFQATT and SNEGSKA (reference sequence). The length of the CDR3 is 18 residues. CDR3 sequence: CSARGPGLLRTVGTEAFF. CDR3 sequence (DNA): TGCAGTGCTAGAGGTCCAGGGTTATTAAGAACGGTCGGGACTGAAGCTTTCTTT.

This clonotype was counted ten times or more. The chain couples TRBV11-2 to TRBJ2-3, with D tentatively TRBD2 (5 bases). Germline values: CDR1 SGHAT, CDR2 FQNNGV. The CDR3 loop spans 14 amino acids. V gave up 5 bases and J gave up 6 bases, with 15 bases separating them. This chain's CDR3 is CASSIRLTTDTQYF. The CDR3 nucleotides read TGTGCCAGCAGCATAAGACTAACTACGGATACGCAGTATTTT.

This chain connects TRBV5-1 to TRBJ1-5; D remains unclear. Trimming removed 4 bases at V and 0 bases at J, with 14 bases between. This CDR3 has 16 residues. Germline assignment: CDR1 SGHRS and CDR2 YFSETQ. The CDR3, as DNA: TGCGCCAGCAGCCCAGAGGCCGGCTATAGCAATCAGCCCCAGCATTTT. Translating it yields CASSPEAGYSNQPQHF. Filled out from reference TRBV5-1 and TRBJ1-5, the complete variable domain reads KAGVTQTPRYLIKTRGQQVTLSCSPISGHRSVSWYQQTPGQGLQFLFEYFSETQRNKGNFPGRFSGRQFSNSRSEMNVSTLELGDSALYLCASSPEAGYSNQPQHFGDGTRLSIL.

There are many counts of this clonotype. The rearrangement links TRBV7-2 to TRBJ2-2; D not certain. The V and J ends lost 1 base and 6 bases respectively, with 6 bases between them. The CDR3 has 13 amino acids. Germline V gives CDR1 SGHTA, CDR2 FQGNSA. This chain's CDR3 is CASSLVVSGELFF. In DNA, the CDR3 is TGTGCCAGCAGCTTAGTGGTTTCCGGGGAGCTGTTTTTT.

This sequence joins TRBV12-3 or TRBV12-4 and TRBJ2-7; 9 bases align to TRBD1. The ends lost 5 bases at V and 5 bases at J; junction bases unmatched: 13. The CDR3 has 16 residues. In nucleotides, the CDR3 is TGTGCCAGCAGTCCCCGGCCGGGACAGGGTGACGACGAGCAGTACTTC. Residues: CASSPRPGQGDDEQYF.

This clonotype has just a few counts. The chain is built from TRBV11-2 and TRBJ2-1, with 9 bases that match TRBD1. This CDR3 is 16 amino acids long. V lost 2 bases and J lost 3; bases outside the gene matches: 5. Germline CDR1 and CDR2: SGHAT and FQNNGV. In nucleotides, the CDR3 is TGTGCCAGCAGCTTATACAAGGGACAGGGCTACAATGAGCAGTTCTTC. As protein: CASSLYKGQGYNEQFF.

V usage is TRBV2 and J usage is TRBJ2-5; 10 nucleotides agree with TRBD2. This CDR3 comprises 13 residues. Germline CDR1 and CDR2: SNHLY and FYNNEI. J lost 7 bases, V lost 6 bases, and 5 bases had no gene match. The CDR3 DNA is TGTGCCAGCAGAGCGGGAGGGCCGGGGACCCAGTACTTC. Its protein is CASRAGGPGTQYF.

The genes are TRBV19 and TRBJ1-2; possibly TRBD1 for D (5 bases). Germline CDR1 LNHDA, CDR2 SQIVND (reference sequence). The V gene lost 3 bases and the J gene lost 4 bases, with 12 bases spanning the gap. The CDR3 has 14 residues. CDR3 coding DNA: TGTGCCAGTAGTATTGCAACAGGTCCCTATGGCTACACCTTC. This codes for CASSIATGPYGYTF.

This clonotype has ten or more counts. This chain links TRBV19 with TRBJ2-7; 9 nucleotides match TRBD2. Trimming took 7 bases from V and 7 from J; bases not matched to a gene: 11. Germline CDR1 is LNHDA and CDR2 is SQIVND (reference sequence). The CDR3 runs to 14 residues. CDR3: CASTSAGGLGEQYF. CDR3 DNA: TGTGCCAGTACTTCCGCGGGAGGGCTGGGAGAGCAGTACTTC.

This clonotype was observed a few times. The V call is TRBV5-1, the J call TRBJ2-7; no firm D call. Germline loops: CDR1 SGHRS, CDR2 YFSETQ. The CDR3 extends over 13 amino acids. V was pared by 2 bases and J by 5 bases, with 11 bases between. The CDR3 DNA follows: TGCGCCAGCAGCTTCGTATCCGGCAACGAGCAGTACTTC. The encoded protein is CASSFVSGNEQYF.

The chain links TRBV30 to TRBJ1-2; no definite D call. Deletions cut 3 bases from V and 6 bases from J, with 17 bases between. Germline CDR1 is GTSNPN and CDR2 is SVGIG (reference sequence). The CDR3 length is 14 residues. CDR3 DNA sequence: TGTGCCTGGAGCCCGGCCGGGCACATCGATGGCTACACCTTC. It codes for CAWSPAGHIDGYTF.

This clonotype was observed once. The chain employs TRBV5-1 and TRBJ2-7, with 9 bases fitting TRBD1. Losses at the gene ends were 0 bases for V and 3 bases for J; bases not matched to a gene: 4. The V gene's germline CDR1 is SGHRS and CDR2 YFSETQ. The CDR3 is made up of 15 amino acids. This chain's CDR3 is CASSLGDRDVYEQYV. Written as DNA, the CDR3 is TGCGCCAGCAGCTTGGGGGACAGGGACGTCTACGAGCAGTACGTC.

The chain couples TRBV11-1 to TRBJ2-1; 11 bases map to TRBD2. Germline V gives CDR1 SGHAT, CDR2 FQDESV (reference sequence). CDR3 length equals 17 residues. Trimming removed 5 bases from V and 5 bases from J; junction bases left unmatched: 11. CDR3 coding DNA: TGTGCCAGCAGCCTTCAACCTAGCGGGGGGTCCCACAATGAGCAGTTCTTC. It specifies CASSLQPSGGSHNEQFF.